This T cell receptor (beta chain) was retrieved from a study of T cell repertoires in cytomegalovirus infection. TCRdb passed the reads through MiXCR, listing each CDR3 protein once. The sample lists 510,000 or so distinct CDR3 sequences, around 27% occurring once. The sequence was collected from a human donor in good health (CMV status not recorded). Some clones in this sample may be carry-over from other donors' samples. Sequencing input: PBMCs.

The CDR3 DNA follows: TGTGCCAGCAGCAAGGGGGGCGACAGTGCACAAGAGACCCAGTACTTC. Its protein is CASSKGGDSAQETQYF. The chain joins TRBV11-3 to TRBJ2-5; D possibly matches TRBD1 or TRBD2 (6 bases each). Trimming shortened V by 5 bases and J by 2 bases, and 18 bases separated the two germline ends. This CDR3 has 16 amino acids. CDR1 and CDR2 (germline): SGHNT, YENEEA. The variable domain in full, with the rest retrieved from reference TRBV11-3 and TRBJ2-5, is EAGVVQSPRYKIIEKKQPVAFWCNPISGHNTLYWYLQNLGQGPELLIRYENEEAVDDSQLPKDRFSAERLKGVDSTLKIQPAELGDSAVYLCASSKGGDSAQETQYFGPGTRLLVL.